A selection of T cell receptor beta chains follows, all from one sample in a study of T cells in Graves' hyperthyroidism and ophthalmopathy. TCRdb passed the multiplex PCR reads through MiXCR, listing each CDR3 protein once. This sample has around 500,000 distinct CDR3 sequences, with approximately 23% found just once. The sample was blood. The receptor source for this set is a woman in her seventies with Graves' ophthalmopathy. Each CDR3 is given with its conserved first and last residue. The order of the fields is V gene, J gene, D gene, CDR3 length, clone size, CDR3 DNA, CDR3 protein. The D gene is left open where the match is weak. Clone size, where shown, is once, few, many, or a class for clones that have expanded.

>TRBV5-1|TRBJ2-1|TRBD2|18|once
TGCGCCAGCAGCTTGCGGCTAGCGGGAGGCGGGTCCTACAATGAGCAGTTCTTC
CASSLRLAGGGSYNEQFF
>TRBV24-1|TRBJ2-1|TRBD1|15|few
TGTGCCACCAGTGATCCCGGGACAGGGGAGAGTGAGCAGTTCTTC
CATSDPGTGESEQFF
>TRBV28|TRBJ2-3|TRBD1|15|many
TGTGCCAGCAGTTTCCCCCGGGACAGGGGAGATACGCAGTATTTT
CASSFPRDRGDTQYF
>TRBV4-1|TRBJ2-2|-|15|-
TGCGCCAGCAGCCAAGAATCAGGGCGGGGCGGGGAGCTGTTTTTT
CASSQESGRGGELFF
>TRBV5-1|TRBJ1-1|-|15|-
TGCGCCAGCAGCTTGTCGGTAGGCTTCGACACTGAAGCTTTCTTT
CASSLSVGFDTEAFF
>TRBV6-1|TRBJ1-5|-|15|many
TGTGCCAGCAGTGAAGCGTCGGGTGGCAATCAGCCCCAGCATTTT
CASSEASGGNQPQHF
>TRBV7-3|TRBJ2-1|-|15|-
TGTGCCAGCAGCCCAATGGGACTGACATACAATGAGCAGTTCTTC
CASSPMGLTYNEQFF
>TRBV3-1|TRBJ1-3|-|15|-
TGTGCCAGCAGCCGGAGGGGGGACAACGGAAACACCATATATTTT
CASSRRGDNGNTIYF
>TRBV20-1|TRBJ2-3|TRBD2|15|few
TGCAGTGCTAGAGATTACCAGCGGGGAACAGATACGCAGTATTTT
CSARDYQRGTDTQYF
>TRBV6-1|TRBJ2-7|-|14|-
TGTGCCAGCAACGATGGTACGGATCCATACGAGCAGTACTTC
CASNDGTDPYEQYF
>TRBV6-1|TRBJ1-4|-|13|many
TGTGCCACCAGGGCAGCAACTAATGAAAAACTGTTTTTT
CATRAATNEKLFF
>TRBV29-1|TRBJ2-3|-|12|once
TGCAGCGCCGAGGGGGGGTCAGATACGCAGTATTTT
CSAEGGSDTQYF
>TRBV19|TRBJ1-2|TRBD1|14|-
TGTGCCAGTAGTCGGGGACAGGGGGTCTATGGCTACACCTTC
CASSRGQGVYGYTF
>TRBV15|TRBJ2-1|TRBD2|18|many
TGTGCCACCAGCAGAGCCCTAGCGGGAGGCCTCCCCTACAATGAGCAGTTCTTC
CATSRALAGGLPYNEQFF
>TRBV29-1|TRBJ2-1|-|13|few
TGCAGCGTTGGGCGGGGTGGGAACAATGAGCAGTTCTTC
CSVGRGGNNEQFF
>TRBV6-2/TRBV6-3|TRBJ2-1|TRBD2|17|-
TGTGCCAGCAGATCGCTAACACTAGCGGGGAAATACAATGAGCAGTTCTTC
CASRSLTLAGKYNEQFF
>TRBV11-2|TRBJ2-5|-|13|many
TGTGCCAGCAGCCAGAGGCTGCAAGAGACCCAGTACTTC
CASSQRLQETQYF
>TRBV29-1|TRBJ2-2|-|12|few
TGCAGCTTGGTTGTGAACACCGGGGAGCTGTTTTTT
CSLVVNTGELFF
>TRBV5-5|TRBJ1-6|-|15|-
TGTGCCAGCAGCTTGAGGGCCGGCGTCGATTCACCCCTCCACTTT
CASSLRAGVDSPLHF
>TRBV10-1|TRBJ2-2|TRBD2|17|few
TGCGCCAGCAGTGATAATGGACTAGCGGGTAGCACCGGGGAGCTGTTTTTT
CASSDNGLAGSTGELFF
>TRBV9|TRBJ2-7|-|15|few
TGTGCCAGCAGCGTAAGTTCGAATCCGGCCTACGAGCAGTACTTC
CASSVSSNPAYEQYF
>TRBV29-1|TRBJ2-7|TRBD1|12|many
TGCAGCGTCGGGACAGGAGGCTACGAGCAGTACTTC
CSVGTGGYEQYF
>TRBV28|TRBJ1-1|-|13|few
TGTGCCAGCAGTTCGCAGGGGCTGGCTGAAGCTTTCTTT
CASSSQGLAEAFF
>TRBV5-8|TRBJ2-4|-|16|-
TGTGCCAGCAGCTTGCTCCCGGTGCTAGCCAAAAACATTCAGTACTTC
CASSLLPVLAKNIQYF
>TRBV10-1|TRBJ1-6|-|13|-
TGCGCCAGCCAGGGTGTCCGATTTGGGCCCCTCCACTTT
CASQGVRFGPLHF
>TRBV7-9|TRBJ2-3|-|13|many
TGTGCCAGCAGGCGTACAGGGTCAGATACGCAGTATTTT
CASRRTGSDTQYF
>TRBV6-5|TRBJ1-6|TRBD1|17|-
TGTGCCAGCAGTTACTTACTCCGACCCAGGGGGAATTCACCCCTCCACTTT
CASSYLLRPRGNSPLHF